The entry that follows covers one T cell receptor (beta chain) sequence. Its specificity is not known. The CDR3 spans 14 residues. The germline V gene encodes CDR1 MGHRA and CDR2 YSYEKL. Trimming cost V 0 bases and J 5 bases, with 10 bases left between them. Clones were sequenced by immunoSEQ multiplex PCR, and TCRdb holds only the in-frame ones, with some missing. In the table there are fewer than 120,000 clones, just under 95% of which are singletons. The entry originates in a study of T cell responses to AZD1222 COVID-19 vaccine. Study outcomes and limitations: Regions 160-218 and 743-854 dominated among vaccine-associated CD4 TCRs spanning spike.

The receptor was derived from an adult in good health. Source: peripheral blood, taken on day 0 of AZD1222 vaccination. The chain links TRBV4-1 to TRBJ1-1, with D uncertain. CDR3 region: CASSQDGRATEAFF. CDR3 coding DNA: TGCGCCAGCAGCCAAGATGGGAGGGCTACTGAAGCTTTCTTT.